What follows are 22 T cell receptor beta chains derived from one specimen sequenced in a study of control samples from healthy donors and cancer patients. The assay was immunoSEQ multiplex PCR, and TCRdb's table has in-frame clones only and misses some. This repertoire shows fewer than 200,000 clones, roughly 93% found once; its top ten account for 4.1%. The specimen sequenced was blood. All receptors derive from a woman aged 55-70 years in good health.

CDR3 nucleotides: TGCGCCAGCAGTCATTGTCCAGCCGGGACAGGGATCGACGAGCAGTACTTC. Translating it yields CASSHCPAGTGIDEQYF. V usage is TRBV23-1 and J usage is TRBJ2-7; 9 positions match TRBD1. TRBV23-1 is known as an ORF, though its function is uncertain. V was pared by 3 bases and J by 5 bases, with 14 bases of the junction left unmatched. The CDR3 runs 17 residues.

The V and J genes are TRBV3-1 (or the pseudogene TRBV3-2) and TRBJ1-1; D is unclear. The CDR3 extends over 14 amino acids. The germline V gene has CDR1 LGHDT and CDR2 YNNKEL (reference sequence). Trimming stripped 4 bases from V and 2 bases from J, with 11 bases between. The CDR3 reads CASSLPTGNTEAFF. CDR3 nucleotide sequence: TGTGCCAGCAGCCTCCCGACCGGAAACACTGAAGCTTTCTTT.

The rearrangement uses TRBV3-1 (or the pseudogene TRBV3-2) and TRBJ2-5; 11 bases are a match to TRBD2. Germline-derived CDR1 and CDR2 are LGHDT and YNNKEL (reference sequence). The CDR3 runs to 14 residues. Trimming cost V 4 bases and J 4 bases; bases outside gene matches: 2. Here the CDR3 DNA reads TGTGCCAGCAGCCTTGGGACTAGCGGAGAGACCCAGTACTTC. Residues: CASSLGTSGETQYF.

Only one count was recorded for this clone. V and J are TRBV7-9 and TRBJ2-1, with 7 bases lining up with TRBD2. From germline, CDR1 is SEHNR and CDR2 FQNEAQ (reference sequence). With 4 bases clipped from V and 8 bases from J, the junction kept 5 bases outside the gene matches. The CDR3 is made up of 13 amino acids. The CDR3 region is CASSSQTSDEQFF. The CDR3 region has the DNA TGTGCCAGCAGCTCACAAACTAGCGATGAGCAGTTCTTC.

The CDR3 sequence: CASSEGGTRVETQYF. In nucleotides, the CDR3 is TGTGCCAGCAGTGAGGGGGGGACTAGAGTGGAGACCCAGTACTTC. J is TRBJ2-5 and V is TRBV6-1; 8 nucleotides agree with TRBD2. The V segment lost 3 bases and the J segment 5 bases; nucleotides outside the gene matches: 8. CDR1 is MNHNS, CDR2 SASEGT, per germline. This CDR3 is built from 15 residues.

The chain's CDR3 is CATQGTYGYTF. The CDR3, as DNA: TGTGCCACCCAGGGGACGTATGGCTACACCTTC. The gene calls are TRBV19 and TRBJ1-2; D may be TRBD1 (6 bases). Per the germline V gene, CDR1 is LNHDA and CDR2 is SQIVND (reference sequence). The V end was cut by 10 bases, the J end by 5 bases, with 11 bases between. CDR3 length: 11 amino acids.

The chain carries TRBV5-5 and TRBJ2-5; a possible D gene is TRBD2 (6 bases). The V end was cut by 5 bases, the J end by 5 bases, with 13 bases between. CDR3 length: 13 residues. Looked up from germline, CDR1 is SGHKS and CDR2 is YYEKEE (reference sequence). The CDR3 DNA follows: TGTGCCAGCAGACGGACGGGGGAGGAGACCCAGTACTTC. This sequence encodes CASRRTGEETQYF. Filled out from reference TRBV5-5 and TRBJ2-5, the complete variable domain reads DAGVTQSPTHLIKTRGQQVTLRCSPISGHKSVSWYQQVLGQGPQFIFQYYEKEERGRGNFPDRFSARQFPNYSSELNVNALLLGDSALYLCASRRTGEETQYFGPGTRLLVL.

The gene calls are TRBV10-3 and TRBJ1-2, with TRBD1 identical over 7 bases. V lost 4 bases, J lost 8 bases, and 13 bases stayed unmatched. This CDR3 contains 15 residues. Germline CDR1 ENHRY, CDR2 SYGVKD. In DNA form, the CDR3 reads TGTGCCATCAGTGGACCTTGGGAGGGGGCGGGCGGCTACACCTTC. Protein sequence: CAISGPWEGAGGYTF.

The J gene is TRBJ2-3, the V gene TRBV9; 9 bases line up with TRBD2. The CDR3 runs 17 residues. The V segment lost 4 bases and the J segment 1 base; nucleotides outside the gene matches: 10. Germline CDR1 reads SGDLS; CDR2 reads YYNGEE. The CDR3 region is CASSSRSKRGGTDTQYF. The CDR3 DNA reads TGTGCCAGCAGCTCCCGATCGAAGCGGGGGGGCACAGATACGCAGTATTTT.

The CDR3 is CASSLQGSGTGELFF. The CDR3, as DNA: TGTGCCAGCAGCTTGCAGGGGTCGGGCACCGGGGAGCTGTTTTTT. This chain connects TRBV5-6 to TRBJ2-2; possible D gene TRBD1, 6 bases. Germline CDR1 reads SGHDT; CDR2 reads YYEEEE. V lost 1 base and J 4 bases, leaving 11 bases between the germline ends. This CDR3 contains 15 residues.

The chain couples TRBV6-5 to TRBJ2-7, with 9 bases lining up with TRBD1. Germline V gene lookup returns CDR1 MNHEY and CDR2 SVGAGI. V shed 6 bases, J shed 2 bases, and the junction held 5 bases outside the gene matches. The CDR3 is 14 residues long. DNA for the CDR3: TGTGCCAGCAGGATACAGGGGGCAACCTACGAGCAGTACTTC. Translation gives CASRIQGATYEQYF.

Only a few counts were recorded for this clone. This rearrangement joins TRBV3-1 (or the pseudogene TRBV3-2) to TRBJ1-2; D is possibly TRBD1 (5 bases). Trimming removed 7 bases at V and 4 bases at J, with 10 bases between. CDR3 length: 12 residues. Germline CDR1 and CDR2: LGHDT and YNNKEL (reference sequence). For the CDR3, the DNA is TGTGCCAGCACCCGGGACGGCTATGGCTACACCTTC. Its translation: CASTRDGYGYTF.

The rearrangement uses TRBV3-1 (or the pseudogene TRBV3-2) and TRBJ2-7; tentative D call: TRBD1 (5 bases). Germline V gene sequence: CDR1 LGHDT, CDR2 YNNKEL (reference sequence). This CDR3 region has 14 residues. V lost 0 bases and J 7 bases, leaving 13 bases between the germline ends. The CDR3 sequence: CASSQDTGLGEQYF. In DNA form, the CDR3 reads TGTGCCAGCAGCCAAGATACAGGCCTTGGAGAGCAGTACTTC.

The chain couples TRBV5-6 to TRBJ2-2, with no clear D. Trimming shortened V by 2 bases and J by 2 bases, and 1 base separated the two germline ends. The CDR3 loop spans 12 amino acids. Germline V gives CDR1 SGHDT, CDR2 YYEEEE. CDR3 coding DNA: TGTGCCAGCAGCTTAAACACCGGGGAGCTGTTTTTT. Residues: CASSLNTGELFF.

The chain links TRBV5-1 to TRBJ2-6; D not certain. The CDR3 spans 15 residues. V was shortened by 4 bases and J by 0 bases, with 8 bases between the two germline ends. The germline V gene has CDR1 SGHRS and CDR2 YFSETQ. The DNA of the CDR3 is TGCGCCAGCAGCGCGACGGTCTCTGGGGCCAACGTCCTGACTTTC. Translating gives CASSATVSGANVLTF.

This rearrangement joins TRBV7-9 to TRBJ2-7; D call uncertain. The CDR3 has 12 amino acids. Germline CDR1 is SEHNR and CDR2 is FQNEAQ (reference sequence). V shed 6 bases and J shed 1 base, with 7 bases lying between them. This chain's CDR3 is CASSSTSYEQYF. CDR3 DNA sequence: TGTGCCAGCAGTTCTACGTCCTACGAGCAGTACTTC.

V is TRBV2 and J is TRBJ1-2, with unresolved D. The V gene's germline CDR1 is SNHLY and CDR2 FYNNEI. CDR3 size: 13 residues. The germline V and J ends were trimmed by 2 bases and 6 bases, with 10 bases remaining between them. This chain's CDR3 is CASSERQDHGYTF. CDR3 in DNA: TGTGCCAGCAGTGAACGGCAGGATCATGGCTACACCTTC.

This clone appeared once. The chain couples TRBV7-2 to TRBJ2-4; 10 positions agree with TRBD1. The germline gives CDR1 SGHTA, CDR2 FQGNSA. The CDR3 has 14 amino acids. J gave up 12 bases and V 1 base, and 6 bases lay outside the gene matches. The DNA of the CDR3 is TGTGCCAGCAGCTTAGTCCAGGACAGGGGGTCTCAGTACTTC. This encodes CASSLVQDRGSQYF.

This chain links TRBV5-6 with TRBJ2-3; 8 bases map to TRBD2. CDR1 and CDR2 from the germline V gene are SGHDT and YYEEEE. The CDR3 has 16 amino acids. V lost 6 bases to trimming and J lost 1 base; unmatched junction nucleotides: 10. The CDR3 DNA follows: TGTGCCAGCACCCCCCAGAGAGCGGGGGGCACAGATACGCAGTATTTT. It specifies CASTPQRAGGTDTQYF.

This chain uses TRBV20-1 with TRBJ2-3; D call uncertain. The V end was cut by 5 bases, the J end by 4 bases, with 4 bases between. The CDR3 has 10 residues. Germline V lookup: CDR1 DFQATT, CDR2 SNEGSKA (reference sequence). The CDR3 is CSAYSDTQYF. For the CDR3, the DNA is TGCAGTGCTTATTCAGATACGCAGTATTTT.

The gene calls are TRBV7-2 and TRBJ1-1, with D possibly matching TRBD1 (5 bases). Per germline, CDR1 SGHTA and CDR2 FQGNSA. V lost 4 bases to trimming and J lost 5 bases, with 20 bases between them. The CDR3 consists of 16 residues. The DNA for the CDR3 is TGTGCCAGCAGCTCCGACCTAGGGCTTGGGGGTACTGAAGCTTTCTTT. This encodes CASSSDLGLGGTEAFF.

The CDR3 bases are TGTGCCAGCAGCTGCAGGGGGCGCGAAGAGACCCAGTACTTC. This gives the protein CASSCRGREETQYF. The chain combines TRBV21-1 with TRBJ2-5; the D call TRBD1 from the table was never checked on the DNA. TRBV21-1 is given as a pseudogene. CDR3 length: 14 residues.